The source of this TCR beta chain is a study of T cell clonotyping in hematopoietic cell transplantation. Time point given: recipient sample about 28 days before transplant, after cytoreduction. To note about this clone: Its antigen is not known.

This CDR3 has 15 residues. Trimming left V 0 bases short and J 4 bases short, with 11 bases between. Looked up from germline, CDR1 is SGHDT and CDR2 is YYEEEE. Libraries were prepared by immunoSEQ multiplex PCR; TCRdb keeps only in-frame clonotypes and omits some of them. The table shows 35,000 to 45,000 clones, with 90% to 95% occurring only once. Study-wide results and caveats: At the given depth, recipient repertoires were over 97% de novo clonotypes. Broader posttransplant TCR repertoire diversity was predicted by graft donor and pretransplant recipient Inverse Simpson Index values. No sorting was done, leaving CD4 and CD8 contributions mixed.

This TCR came from a middle-aged man with chronic myeloid leukemia. Some clones in this sample may be carry-over from other donors' samples. The chain is built from TRBV5-6 and TRBJ2-1; D call uncertain. The sequencing used peripheral blood mononuclear cells, collected before stem cell transplant. CDR3 loop: CASSLGAGEYNEQFF. CDR3 DNA: TGTGCCAGCAGCTTGGGGGCAGGAGAGTACAATGAGCAGTTCTTC.